This TCR beta chain comes out of a study of OX40 agonist ivuxolimab in advanced cancers. This CDR3 has 14 residues. Losses at the gene ends were 4 bases for V and 0 bases for J; bases not matched to a gene: 3. CDR1 and CDR2 from the germline V gene are MGHRA and YSYEKL. General study results and limits: Doses of 0.1 to 3.0 mg/kg were accompanied by clonal expansion of CD4+ and CD8+ blood T cells by week 6. The study found that CD8+ T cells averaged more expanded clones than CD4+.

Profiled with immunoSEQ multiplex PCR; TCRdb holds only in-frame clones, not every one. Found here are about 25,000 clones, roughly 85% of them singletons; the top ten hold approximately 40%. For this clone: Its antigen is unknown.

The study sampled blood at baseline, cycle 4 day 1, and cycle 7 day 1. This TCR derives from an adult with an advanced solid tumor such as melanoma, head and neck, liver or kidney cancer. The specimen was CD4+ or CD8+ T cells sorted from blood, collected in a trial of the OX40 agonist ivuxolimab. The rearrangement uses TRBV4-1 and TRBJ2-7; 7 bases align to TRBD1. The CDR3 region has the DNA TGCGCCAGCAGCCCACAGGGGTACTCCTACGAGCAGTACTTC. It is translated as CASSPQGYSYEQYF.